Listed below are T cell receptor beta chains from one sample, sequenced in a study of cytomegalovirus exposure and HLA in healthy donors. Measured with immunoSEQ multiplex PCR; TCRdb has only the in-frame clones, and not every one. This table has over 100,000 clones, roughly three quarters appearing once. What was sequenced was PBMCs. Every receptor here comes from a woman between 40 and 55 years old in good health and CMV-seropositive. CDR3s include the opening cysteine and the closing phenylalanine or tryptophan. A D gene is named only where the DNA matches it firmly. Size is stated for part of the rows, as once, few or many counts, or as a class when the clone is expanded.

.	TRBD2	TRBV5-1	15	TRBJ2-1	TGCGCCAGCAGTGTTAGCGGGGGAGGCTACAATGAGCAGTTCTTC	CASSVSGGGYNEQFF
.	.	TRBV5-1	14	TRBJ1-1	TGCGCCAGCAGCCAGGGAGGGCCGGGCACTGAAGCTTTCTTT	CASSQGGPGTEAFF
.	TRBD1	TRBV10-3	13	TRBJ2-7	TGTGCCACCCGTGACAGGGAAGTCTACGAGCAGTACTTC	CATRDREVYEQYF
.	.	TRBV30	12	TRBJ1-3	TGTGCCTGGGGCAACTCTGGAAACACCATATATTTT	CAWGNSGNTIYF
.	TRBD2	TRBV14	18	TRBJ2-1	TGTGCCAGCAGCCAAGGGTATCCGCGGGGGGCCTCCTACAATGAGCAGTTCTTC	CASSQGYPRGASYNEQFF
.	TRBD1	TRBV19	14	TRBJ1-1	TGTGCCAGTAGTATAAAATCAGGGGGGACGGAAGCTTTCTTT	CASSIKSGGTEAFF
.	TRBD1	TRBV6-6	15	TRBJ2-7	TGTGCCAGCACCCCTACAGGGGGGAGCTCCTACGAGCAGTACTTC	CASTPTGGSSYEQYF
.	TRBD1	TRBV2	14	TRBJ1-1	TGTGCCAGCAGGAGAGACAGGGGGTCCACTGAAGCTTTCTTT	CASRRDRGSTEAFF
few	.	TRBV19	15	TRBJ2-2	TGTGCCAGTAGTGTCGACCGTGGAGGCACCGGGGAGCTGTTTTTT	CASSVDRGGTGELFF
few	.	TRBV7-9	14	TRBJ1-2	TGTGCCAGCAGCTCCGACGGGAGAGGGTATGGCTACACCTTC	CASSSDGRGYGYTF
.	TRBD1	TRBV9	15	TRBJ2-7	TGTGCCAGCAGCGCCGGGACAGTTGGTACCTACGAGCAGTACTTC	CASSAGTVGTYEQYF
.	.	TRBV9	15	TRBJ2-7	TGTGCCAGCAGCGTAGGGGGGGTGAGCTCCTACGAGCAGTACTTC	CASSVGGVSSYEQYF